This is a list of T cell receptor beta chains from one sample in a study of cytomegalovirus exposure and HLA in healthy donors. Profiling relied on immunoSEQ multiplex PCR, and the TCRdb table lists in-frame clones only, not all of them. The data contain some 170,000 clones, approximately 80% of them singletons. The sample was PBMCs. Source of these receptors: a man aged 18 to 29 in good health and CMV-seropositive. Each CDR3 is given with its conserved first and last residue. Each record gives: D gene, clone size, V gene, J gene, CDR3 DNA, CDR3 protein. D genes are given only for firm matches. Some rows have no size entry. The others give once, few or many, or a class for an expanded clone.

NA	once	TRBV19	TRBJ2-7	TGTGCCAGTAGTAACGCGGGACCTCAAGGGGAGCAGTACTTC	CASSNAGPQGEQYF
NA	NA	TRBV7-8	TRBJ2-2	TGTGCCAGCAGCTTAGTCCGGAGGTCGAACACCGGGGAGCTGTTTTTT	CASSLVRRSNTGELFF
TRBD2	few	TRBV27	TRBJ2-1	TGTGCCAGCAGTTTGGGTCGGGGGGGCTATGATGAGCAGTTCTTC	CASSLGRGGYDEQFF
NA	NA	TRBV18	TRBJ1-6	TGTGCCAGCTCCCGGACGGACAGCTATAATTCACCCCTCCACTTT	CASSRTDSYNSPLHF
NA	NA	TRBV7-7	TRBJ1-1	TGTGCCAGCAGCTTGGGGGAGGACACTGAAGCTTTCTTT	CASSLGEDTEAFF
TRBD2	NA	TRBV19	TRBJ2-3	TGTGCCAGTAGGCGGAGCGGGATAAGGGAGGCAGATACGCAGTATTTT	CASRRSGIREADTQYF
NA	NA	TRBV30	TRBJ2-1	TGTGCCTGGAGCCGGGACAAATACAATGAGCAGTTCTTC	CAWSRDKYNEQFF
TRBD1	few	TRBV7-8	TRBJ1-5	TGTGCCAGCAGCCGGGGGACAGGGGCTACCAATCAGCCCCAGCATTTT	CASSRGTGATNQPQHF
NA	NA	TRBV5-1	TRBJ2-3	TGCGCCAGCAGTTTGGAAGGAGGTTTTTCCACAGATACGCAGTATTTT	CASSLEGGFSTDTQYF
NA	NA	TRBV28	TRBJ2-3	TGTGCCAGCAGTTCCCCCTTGAAGGGACAAAACACAGATACGCAGTATTTT	CASSSPLKGQNTDTQYF
TRBD1	NA	TRBV15	TRBJ2-5	TGTGCCACCAGCAGGGGGGACAGGGTCCAAGAGGCCCAGTACTTC	CATSRGDRVQEAQYF
NA	NA	TRBV28	TRBJ2-6	TGTGCCAGCTCGGAGAGCTCTGGGGCCAACGTCCTGACTTTC	CASSESSGANVLTF
NA	NA	TRBV7-6	TRBJ1-2	TGTGCCAGCAGCCCTACAGTTCCCGCCTATGGCTACACCTTC	CASSPTVPAYGYTF
NA	NA	TRBV27	TRBJ2-2	TGTGCCAGCAGTTTCCCCTACACCGGGGAGCTGTTTTTT	CASSFPYTGELFF
NA	few	TRBV15	TRBJ1-1	TGTGCCACCAGCAGAGAGATTGGAACAGCGGCTGAAGCTTTCTTT	CATSREIGTAAEAFF
NA	NA	TRBV7-9	TRBJ2-7	TGTGCCAGCAGCTTAGTAGGTGGGGACTACGAGCAGTACTTC	CASSLVGGDYEQYF
NA	NA	TRBV6-6	TRBJ2-2	TGTGCCAGCAGTTTTCGACAGCACACCGGGGAGCTGTTTTTT	CASSFRQHTGELFF
TRBD1	NA	TRBV19	TRBJ1-1	TGTGCCAGTAGTACACAGGGGGATTCGACTGAAGCTTTCTTT	CASSTQGDSTEAFF
NA	NA	TRBV2	TRBJ1-5	TGTGCCGGCAGTCGCGGCTTCAATCAGCCCCAGCATTTT	CAGSRGFNQPQHF
TRBD2	once	TRBV18	TRBJ2-7	TGTGCCAGCTCACCTTCCGGGACTAGCGTCTACGAGCAGTACTTC	CASSPSGTSVYEQYF
NA	NA	TRBV19	TRBJ1-1	TGTGCCAGTAAGGAGTACACTGAAGCTTTCTTT	CASKEYTEAFF
TRBD1	NA	TRBV10-3	TRBJ2-2	TGTGCCATCAGAGAGACAGGGGACACCGGGGAGCTGTTTTTT	CAIRETGDTGELFF
TRBD2	NA	TRBV5-6	TRBJ2-1	TGTGCCAGCAGCGCCGGACTAGCGGGAGTGAGGGGCTACAATGAGCAGTTCTTC	CASSAGLAGVRGYNEQFF
TRBD2	NA	TRBV5-5	TRBJ2-7	TGTGCCAGCAGCCACGGGGGACTAGCAAATTACGAGCAGTACTTC	CASSHGGLANYEQYF
NA	NA	TRBV5-6	TRBJ2-3	TGTGCCAGCAGCTATATGACAGGGACTGACCTCTCCAGCACAGATACGCAGTATTTT	CASSYMTGTDLSSTDTQYF
NA	NA	TRBV18	TRBJ1-5	TGTGCCAGCTCTATGGGGCAGAATCAGCCCCAGCATTTT	CASSMGQNQPQHF
NA	NA	TRBV5-4	TRBJ1-2	TGTGCCAGCAGCGAATTAGACAGAAACTATGGCTACACCTTC	CASSELDRNYGYTF
TRBD1	NA	TRBV13	TRBJ1-6	TGTGCCAGCAGCTCGGACAGGGTAAAGGGCTCCTATAATTCACCCCTCCACTTT	CASSSDRVKGSYNSPLHF
NA	NA	TRBV4-1	TRBJ2-1	TGCGCCAGCAGCCAAGAGACAGCGATCACCTACAATGAGCAGTTCTTC	CASSQETAITYNEQFF
TRBD1	NA	TRBV7-3	TRBJ1-1	TGTGCCAGCAGCTTATATGGGACAGCAAACACTGAAGCTTTCTTT	CASSLYGTANTEAFF
NA	NA	TRBV6-5	TRBJ2-1	TGTGCCAGCAGGAGGGGACTCTCCTACAATGAGCAGTTCTTC	CASRRGLSYNEQFF
TRBD1	once	TRBV6-6	TRBJ2-3	TGTGCCAGCAGTTTGACAGGGGGCGCAGATACGCAGTATTTT	CASSLTGGADTQYF
TRBD2	NA	TRBV5-1	TRBJ2-1	TGCGCCAGCAGCTCTGGACTAGCGGGAGGATCTGCCGACAATGAGCAGTTCTTC	CASSSGLAGGSADNEQFF
TRBD1	NA	TRBV6-1	TRBJ1-4	TGTGCCAGCGTGCCGGGACAGGGAAACGAAAAACTGTTTTTT	CASVPGQGNEKLFF
NA	NA	TRBV4-3	TRBJ2-7	TGCGCCAGCAGCCAAGATGATAGCGGCGTCTACGAGCAGTACTTC	CASSQDDSGVYEQYF
NA	few	TRBV9	TRBJ2-7	TGTGCCAGCAGCGTAGGGGCAAGCTCCTACGAGCAGTACTTC	CASSVGASSYEQYF
TRBD1	NA	TRBV25-1	TRBJ2-7	TGTGCCAGCAGGACAGGGGAGCGCGAGCAGTACTTC	CASRTGEREQYF
TRBD2	NA	TRBV7-9	TRBJ2-2	TGTGCCAGCAGCCCAATCACTAGCGGGGTTCTTTCCGGGGAGCTGTTTTTT	CASSPITSGVLSGELFF
NA	NA	TRBV21-1	TRBJ1-3	TGTGCCAGTAACTATGACAGGAGCTCTGGAAACACCATATATTTT	CASNYDRSSGNTIYF
NA	NA	TRBV12-5	TRBJ2-3	TGTGCTAGTGGTTTGGGGGACTCCTTGGATACGCAGTATTTT	CASGLGDSLDTQYF
TRBD2	NA	TRBV30	TRBJ2-3	TGTGCCTGGAACCCCGGGGGGTTACCGGGGGATACGCAGTATTTT	CAWNPGGLPGDTQYF
TRBD1	NA	TRBV19	TRBJ1-2	TGTGCCAGTAGTATATCAGGGGGCGCAGATGGCTACACCTTC	CASSISGGADGYTF
NA	NA	TRBV10-3	TRBJ2-1	TGTGCCATCAGTGACAGTCTGAATGAGCAGTTCTTC	CAISDSLNEQFF
TRBD1	NA	TRBV2	TRBJ1-2	TGTGCCAGCAGTGAAGCAGGGGGCCGCACGGGTGGCTACACCTTC	CASSEAGGRTGGYTF
NA	NA	TRBV4-3	TRBJ2-7	TGCGCCAGCAGCCAAGAAGGGAGCTCCTACGAGCAGTACTTC	CASSQEGSSYEQYF
TRBD2	NA	TRBV5-1	TRBJ2-1	TGCGCCAGCAGCTTGCGGACTAGCGGGAACAATGAGCAGTTCTTC	CASSLRTSGNNEQFF
NA	NA	TRBV19	TRBJ2-6	TGTGCCAGTAGTATCAACTCTGGGGCCAACGTCCTGACTTTC	CASSINSGANVLTF
NA	once	TRBV5-8	TRBJ2-2	TGTGCCAGCAGCCGGGACTTCTACACCGGGGAGCTGTTTTTT	CASSRDFYTGELFF
NA	NA	TRBV30	TRBJ1-1	TGTGCCTGGAGTCGACAGCTGAACACTGAAGCTTTCTTT	CAWSRQLNTEAFF
NA	NA	TRBV4-3	TRBJ2-3	TGCGCCAGCAGCCAAGATCCGAGCACAGATACGCAGTATTTT	CASSQDPSTDTQYF
NA	NA	TRBV27	TRBJ1-3	TGTGCCAGCAGCTTGACAGGCATCATTTCTGGAAACACCATATATTTT	CASSLTGIISGNTIYF
TRBD1	NA	TRBV4-3	TRBJ1-2	TGCGCCAGCAGCTTCCAGGGGGCAAACTATGGCTACACCTTC	CASSFQGANYGYTF
TRBD2	NA	TRBV9	TRBJ2-7	TGTGCCAGCAGCCCCGGACTAGCGGGGGGGCTTGTCTACGAGCAGTACTTC	CASSPGLAGGLVYEQYF
NA	NA	TRBV27	TRBJ2-1	TGTGCCAGCAGTTTAGGGGGGGCCTACCCCTCGGTGTTCTTC	CASSLGGAYPSVFF
NA	NA	TRBV7-9	TRBJ1-1	TGTGCCAGCAGCCCAACAGGGACGAACACTGAAGCTTTCTTT	CASSPTGTNTEAFF